The rows below give T cell receptor beta chains drawn from one sample of a study of blood T cell repertoires in COVID-19. TCRdb's copy holds only in-frame clones and misses some; the assay was immunoSEQ multiplex PCR. The sample yields about 180,000 clones, approximately 83% seen once. The material sequenced was peripheral blood. The receptors originated from a man aged 50-60 years with active or convalescent COVID-19. Each CDR3 is given with its conserved first and last residue. The D gene is left open where the match is weak. Clone size is given for some rows only: seen once, a few or many times, or a class if the clone is expanded.

TRBD2 TRBJ2-3 TRBV5-1 19 . CASSSGLAGFNPDTDTQYF
TRBD1 TRBJ2-7 TRBV11-2 17 . CASSLDRTGGISYEQYF
. TRBJ1-4 TRBV11-2 13 . CASSSDQGGKLFF
TRBD1 TRBJ1-2 TRBV9 14 . CASSVEAGGYGYTF
TRBD1 TRBJ2-3 TRBV19 17 . CASSVGTGDYSTDTQYF
TRBD1 TRBJ1-2 TRBV25-1 16 . CASSEPRTGGVRGYTF
. TRBJ2-1 TRBV21-1 15 few CASSKGLALYNEQFF
TRBD1 TRBJ1-1 TRBV5-6 16 . CASSGPPGQGTAEAFF
. TRBJ2-1 TRBV30 13 . CAWTGQSASEQFF
TRBD2 TRBJ2-2 TRBV24-1 15 . CATQLAGVGTGELFF
. TRBJ2-2 TRBV20-1 13 . CSASPLPTGELFF
. TRBJ2-1 TRBV5-1 14 . CASSFEVTYNEQFF
. TRBJ2-7 TRBV19 13 . CASSIGKSYEQYF
TRBD1 TRBJ1-2 TRBV4-3 15 . CASSLSGTGVYGYTF
TRBD1 TRBJ1-2 TRBV11-2 14 . CASSAGTDKSGYTF
. TRBJ1-4 TRBV6-5 13 . CASSYKENEKLFF
. TRBJ2-7 TRBV20-1 14 . CSASRPRSSYEQYF
TRBD2 TRBJ2-4 TRBV7-2 14 . CASSLQGLAEFQYF
. TRBJ1-5 TRBV4-1 15 . CASSQEFLGGQPQHF
TRBD1 TRBJ1-5 TRBV28 14 . CAGTPGQGNQPQHF
TRBD2 TRBJ2-1 TRBV24-1 13 . CATSYRTSVEQFF
TRBD1 TRBJ1-6 TRBV12-5 14 . CASGWTGVNSPLHF
. TRBJ1-2 TRBV3-1/TRBV3-2 15 . CASSQDTGSLGGYTF
. TRBJ1-2 TRBV7-6 13 . CASSLAIGDGYTF
TRBD2 TRBJ2-7 TRBV5-1 14 . CASSETSASYEQYF
TRBD2 TRBJ2-3 TRBV7-3 15 . CASSLRGRGTDTQYF
TRBD2 TRBJ2-3 TRBV10-3 18 . CAIRLTEGGGRGTDTQYF
. TRBJ2-7 TRBV9 14 . CASSVGDTLYEQYF
. TRBJ1-2 TRBV28 19 . CASSLLGGGAEWANYGYTF
TRBD2 TRBJ2-5 TRBV6-5 15 . CASTSGLGTQETQYF
. TRBJ1-2 TRBV30 13 few CAWSTQGSYGYTF
. TRBJ2-5 TRBV27 14 once CASSLRGQGVAQYF
. TRBJ2-5 TRBV4-3 13 . CASSLEPGETQYF
. TRBJ1-3 TRBV24-1 14 . CATSDPVSGNTIYF
. TRBJ1-6 TRBV7-2 15 . CASSLRQSGNSPLHF
TRBD2 TRBJ2-3 TRBV11-2 15 . CASSRGGQVTDTQYF
TRBD2 TRBJ2-5 TRBV5-4 16 . CASSLDSGGAGETQYF
. TRBJ2-1 TRBV30 11 . CAWTDRREQFF
. TRBJ1-2 TRBV4-3 14 . CASSPARRSVGYTF
. TRBJ1-1 TRBV6-5 13 . CASNLSGLQEAFF
. TRBJ1-1 TRBV5-6 14 . CASSSYMVNTEAFF
. TRBJ1-4 TRBV30 15 . CAWNGAKGGDEKLFF
TRBD1 TRBJ1-5 TRBV5-1 16 . CASSLSRTGKGKPQHF
TRBD1 TRBJ2-5 TRBV11-3 14 . CASSLGGGEETQYF
. TRBJ1-2 TRBV30 15 . CAWSEGGAANYGYTF
. TRBJ2-1 TRBV6-2/TRBV6-3 12 . CASSGSNNEQFF
TRBD1 TRBJ2-5 TRBV7-2 15 . CASSWTGGKQETQYF
. TRBJ2-5 TRBV13 12 once CASSPSGGTQYF
. TRBJ1-3 TRBV14 14 few CASSQLGGGNTIYF
. TRBJ1-2 TRBV20-1 13 . CSASAPQRDGYTF
. TRBJ1-4 TRBV20-1 14 once CSASRGQGSEKLFF
. TRBJ1-5 TRBV6-1 14 . CASSEERSNQPQHF
TRBD1 TRBJ1-1 TRBV7-9 14 once CASSASQGAREAFF
TRBD1 TRBJ1-6 TRBV7-3 15 . CASSLGQGWDSPLHF
TRBD1 TRBJ1-2 TRBV10-1 15 medium-sized CASTEDRGLNYGYTF
. TRBJ1-2 TRBV19 12 . CASRQGFYGYTF
. TRBJ2-3 TRBV28 14 . CASSSTRTTDTQYF